These 11 T cell receptor beta chains share one sample of origin, sequenced in a study of T cell repertoires in cytomegalovirus infection (dated by TCRdb to between 2018 and 2021). The sample was run on an Illumina HiSeq 1500. TCRdb trimmed the raw reads at Q25, called clones with MiXCR and kept productive beta chains. One record per CDR3 amino acid sequence lists the most common genes and DNA. This sample holds 200,000 to 300,000 distinct CDR3 sequences; around 12% were observed only once. Of the sample, 1.5% to 2% is held by the ten largest clones. Sequenced: PBMCs. The receptor set was obtained from a human donor in good health (CMV status not recorded). Some clones in this sample may be carry-over from other donors' samples.

This clonotype occurred many times. V usage is TRBV25-1 and J usage is TRBJ1-2; TRBD1 matches at 8 bases. CDR1 is MGHDK, CDR2 SYGVNS, per germline. The CDR3 extends over 12 amino acids. The J segment lost 7 bases and the V segment lost 10 bases, leaving 8 bases of the junction unmatched. This CDR3 reads CATSKTGAGYTF. CDR3 nucleotides: TGTGCCACCTCAAAGACAGGGGCTGGCTACACCTTC.

This clonotype has a count of ten or more. This chain joins TRBV7-6 and TRBJ2-6; D gene ambiguous. Trimming took off 5 bases at V and 1 base at J, with 9 bases between the two ends. The CDR3 has 15 amino acids. Germline V lookup: CDR1 SGHVS, CDR2 FNYEAQ. CDR3 residues: CASSLDLSGANVLTF. The CDR3 DNA reads as TGTGCCAGCAGCCTGGACCTTTCTGGGGCCAACGTCCTGACTTTC.

This clonotype appeared many times. The chain links TRBV10-3 to TRBJ2-7; possible D gene TRBD1, 5 bases. The V and J ends lost 3 bases and 6 bases respectively, with 12 bases between them. Germline CDR1 ENHRY, CDR2 SYGVKD. This CDR3 has 13 residues. The CDR3 DNA follows: TGTGCCATCAGTGAAGGGGCCTCCCGCGAGCAGTACTTC. This codes for CAISEGASREQYF.

This clonotype was seen repeatedly, ten times or more. The CDR3 DNA follows: TGTGCCAGCAGCCCACACATCGACGCCGGGGAGCTGTTTTTT. This translates into CASSPHIDAGELFF. The chain employs TRBV7-2 and TRBJ2-2; no clear D. V dropped 5 bases and J dropped 6 bases, with 13 bases sitting between them. Germline V gene lookup returns CDR1 SGHTA and CDR2 FQGNSA. The CDR3 is 14 amino acids.

For this clonotype: A clone one base away is much larger, so this may be a read error. The DNA for the CDR3 is TGTGCCACCAGTGATATGGGGAGAAACTCTGGCTACACCTTC. This codes for CATSDMGRNSGYTF. The genes are TRBV24-1 and TRBJ1-2; unclear D gene. CDR1 KGHDR and CDR2 SFDVKD come from the germline V gene. The CDR3 totals 14 residues.

V gene TRBV19 combines with J gene TRBJ2-7, with D perhaps TRBD2 (5 bases). Per germline, CDR1 LNHDA and CDR2 SQIVND (reference sequence). V was shortened by 5 bases and J by 6 bases, with 8 bases between the two germline ends. CDR3 length equals 11 residues. CDR3 sequence: CASSGRREQYF. Written as DNA, the CDR3 is TGTGCCAGTAGTGGGAGACGCGAGCAGTACTTC.

This clonotype was counted at least ten times. The V and J genes are TRBV20-1 and TRBJ1-2; no firm D call. CDR1 DFQATT and CDR2 SNEGSKA come from the germline V gene (reference sequence). The CDR3 loop spans 15 amino acids. Trimming cost V 6 bases and J 5 bases, with 22 bases left between them. The CDR3 region is CSAYKGPESRYGYTF. In nucleotides, the CDR3 is TGCAGTGCATATAAAGGGCCGGAGAGTCGGTATGGCTACACCTTC.

This clonotype was seen ten or more times. This chain links TRBV6-2 or TRBV6-3 with TRBJ1-1; D not certain. V lost 6 bases to trimming and J lost 0 bases, with 8 bases between them. The length of the CDR3 is 13 residues. The germline V gene has CDR1 MNHEY and CDR2 SVGEGT. The CDR3 region is CASSSLLNTEAFF. The DNA of the CDR3 is TGTGCCAGCAGCTCCCTTCTGAACACTGAAGCTTTCTTT.

As for this clonotype: A read error may explain this, as a much larger clone is one base away. This chain links TRBV7-6 with TRBJ2-7; D may be TRBD2 (5 bases). This CDR3 comprises 13 residues. Germline V gene data show CDR1 as SGHVS and CDR2 as FNYEAQ. Trimming removed 6 bases from V and 1 base from J, with 10 bases in between. The CDR3 nucleotides are TGTGCCAGCAGTACCGGACTGTCCTACGAGCAGTACTTC. It translates to CASSTGLSYEQYF.

This clonotype was picked up a small number of times. This chain joins TRBV5-6 and TRBJ2-2; 10 nucleotides line up with TRBD1. Trimming at V came to 6 bases and at J to 9 bases, leaving 11 bases not matched to a gene. Germline V gene lookup returns CDR1 SGHDT and CDR2 YYEEEE. The CDR3 is 15 residues long. This chain's CDR3 is CASNSGTGVLRELFF. CDR3 DNA: TGTGCCAGCAATTCCGGGACAGGGGTTTTGAGGGAGCTGTTTTTT. Combining the CDR3 with reference TRBV5-6 and TRBJ2-2 gives the whole variable domain DAGVTQSPTHLIKTRGQQVTLRCSPKSGHDTVSWYQQALGQGPQFIFQYYEEEERQRGNFPDRFSGHQFPNYSSELNVNALLLGDSALYLCASNSGTGVLRELFFGEGSRLTVL.

This clonotype appeared many times. The chain is built from TRBV6-2 or TRBV6-3 and TRBJ1-1; D not certain. Trimming shortened V by 7 bases and J by 2 bases, and 11 bases separated the two germline ends. CDR1 and CDR2 (germline): MNHEY, SVGEGT. The CDR3 totals 13 residues. The CDR3 here is CASIDRANTEAFF. The CDR3 DNA sequence: TGTGCCAGCATCGACCGGGCCAACACTGAAGCTTTCTTT.